The 21 T cell receptor beta chains given below trace back to one sample, sequenced in a study of identical twins. Each CDR3 protein is one row after TCRdb ran MiXCR on the 5' RACE reads. The sample yields approximately 230,000 distinct CDR3 sequences, over 11% seen once. Sequenced sample: memory (CD45RO+) T cells sorted from blood. All receptors come from a woman under 30 in good health.

This clonotype was seen a handful of times. This chain joins TRBV20-1 and TRBJ2-5, with TRBD2 as a possible D gene (5 bases). The ends were cut back, 3 bases at V and 2 bases at J, with 10 bases in the middle. The CDR3 has 13 residues. CDR1 DFQATT and CDR2 SNEGSKA come from the germline V gene (reference sequence). The CDR3 DNA sequence: TGCAGTGCTAGTTTATCGGGGCAAGAGACCCAGTACTTC. Its protein is CSASLSGQETQYF.

The chain employs TRBV30 and TRBJ1-1; no clear D gene. This CDR3 has 15 amino acids. Germline V lookup: CDR1 GTSNPN, CDR2 SVGIG (reference sequence). Trimming removed 1 base at V and 1 base at J, with 13 bases between. The CDR3 loop is CAWSGPPEGNTEAFF. The DNA for the CDR3 is TGTGCCTGGAGTGGCCCTCCCGAAGGGAACACTGAAGCTTTCTTT. Full variable domain (remainder filled in from reference TRBV30 and TRBJ1-1): SQTIHQWPATLVQPVGSPLSLECTVEGTSNPNLYWYRQAAGRGLQLLFYSVGIGQISSEVPQNLSASRPQDRQFILSSKKLLLSDSGFYLCAWSGPPEGNTEAFFGQGTRLTVV.

At least ten counts were recorded for this clonotype. The V gene is TRBV6-2 or TRBV6-3, the J gene TRBJ2-1; D unclear. The CDR3 consists of 13 residues. Germline assignment: CDR1 MNHEY and CDR2 SVGEGT. Trimming cost V 5 bases and J 8 bases, with 13 bases left between them. CDR3 protein: CASSKPPMYEQFF. The CDR3, as DNA: TGTGCCAGCAGTAAACCGCCAATGTATGAGCAGTTCTTC.

The chain carries TRBV29-1 and TRBJ2-3, with 11 bases aligning to TRBD2. The trim removed 7 bases at V and 3 bases at J, leaving 6 bases unmatched. The length of the CDR3 is 14 residues. Germline V gene sequence: CDR1 SQVTM, CDR2 ANQGSEA. The CDR3 region has the DNA TGCAGCGCCGCTAGCGGGAGGCGGACAGATACGCAGTATTTT. Translated, it gives CSAASGRRTDTQYF.

This clonotype was seen a few times. V and J are TRBV18 and TRBJ2-2; D gene uncertain. The CDR3 is made up of 14 amino acids. V lost 0 bases and J lost 5, with 7 bases in between. The germline CDR1 and CDR2 sequences are KGHSH and LQKENI. The CDR3 is CASSPPARTGELFF. DNA of the CDR3: TGTGCCAGCTCACCACCGGCACGGACCGGGGAGCTGTTTTTT.

The V and J genes are TRBV20-1 and TRBJ1-1; D is unclear. The CDR3 loop spans 13 amino acids. Germline loops: CDR1 DFQATT, CDR2 SNEGSKA (reference sequence). Deletions cut 2 bases from V and 0 bases from J, with 7 bases between. The CDR3 nucleotides are TGCAGTGCTAGAATAGTGATGAACACTGAAGCTTTCTTT. Its protein is CSARIVMNTEAFF.

This sequence joins TRBV5-1 and TRBJ1-4; D ambiguous. With 2 bases removed from V and 5 bases from J, the gap between germline ends came to 13 bases. The germline V gene has CDR1 SGHRS and CDR2 YFSETQ. This CDR3 has 15 residues. CDR3 nucleotide sequence: TGCGCCAGCAGCTTTCTCGGCGGGTCAAATGAAAAACTGTTTTTT. Protein sequence: CASSFLGGSNEKLFF.

The chain is built from TRBV18 and TRBJ1-1; possibly TRBD1 for D (6 bases). The germline CDR1 and CDR2 sequences are KGHSH and LQKENI. Trimming shortened V by 3 bases and J by 1 base, and 15 bases separated the two germline ends. This CDR3 comprises 16 residues. This CDR3 reads CASSPNPIQGNTEAFF. Here the CDR3 DNA reads TGTGCCAGCTCACCTAACCCAATACAGGGGAACACTGAAGCTTTCTTT.

The gene calls are TRBV5-1 and TRBJ2-2, with 7 bases that match TRBD1. This CDR3 contains 14 residues. V dropped 7 bases and J dropped 4; count of bases not matched to a gene: 7. Germline CDR1 SGHRS, CDR2 YFSETQ. The CDR3 region is CASSGTDPTGELFF. The CDR3 nucleotides read TGCGCCAGCTCCGGGACAGACCCCACCGGGGAGCTGTTTTTT.

This clonotype was detected only a few times. This chain connects TRBV12-3 or TRBV12-4 to TRBJ2-4, with unresolved D. Trimming removed 3 bases from V and 2 bases from J, with 14 bases in between. The CDR3 has 16 amino acids. In DNA, the CDR3 is TGTGCCAGCAGTTTCACCCTTCTGGGGACCAAAAACATTCAGTACTTC. Translation: CASSFTLLGTKNIQYF.

This clonotype was counted only a few times. The chain combines TRBV20-1 with TRBJ2-7; D could derive from TRBD1 or TRBD2 (5 bases each). Per germline, CDR1 DFQATT and CDR2 SNEGSKA (reference sequence). The V end lost 5 bases, the J end lost 2 bases, and 13 bases lay between the germline ends. This CDR3 has 13 amino acids. The CDR3 coding sequence is TGCAGTGCTGTTCCGGGACCCGCCTACGAGCAGTACTTC. Protein: CSAVPGPAYEQYF.

This clonotype turned up a few times. The chain has TRBV12-3 or TRBV12-4 and TRBJ2-1, with TRBD2 matching over 7 bases. Germline trimming cut 4 bases from V and 5 bases from J; bases unmatched to any gene: 5. The CDR3 consists of 14 residues. CDR3 loop: CASSSRDYNNEQFF. CDR3 bases: TGTGCCAGCAGTTCCCGGGACTACAACAATGAGCAGTTCTTC.

This clonotype was seen a handful of times. The chain carries TRBV28 and TRBJ1-1, with 7 bases identical to TRBD1. CDR1 and CDR2 from the germline V gene are MDHEN and SYDVKM. V shed 6 bases, J shed 4 bases, and the junction held 5 bases outside the gene matches. The CDR3 covers 13 residues. The CDR3 loop is CASSYYRGTEAFF. Written as DNA, the CDR3 is TGTGCCAGCAGCTACTACAGGGGCACTGAAGCTTTCTTT. The complete variable domain, with remaining parts taken from reference TRBV28 and TRBJ1-1, reads DVKVTQSSRYLVKRTGEKVFLECVQDMDHENMFWYRQDPGLGLRLIYFSYDVKMKEKGDIPEGYSVSREKKERFSLILESASTNQTSMYLCASSYYRGTEAFFGQGTRLTVV.

This clonotype has a count of ten or more. V is TRBV5-1 and J is TRBJ2-1, with D possibly matching TRBD2 (6 bases). The CDR3 covers 13 residues. The V gene's germline CDR1 is SGHRS and CDR2 YFSETQ. Deletions cut 4 bases from V and 5 bases from J, with 10 bases between. CDR3 in DNA: TGCGCCAGCAGCCGTGGGGGGAACAATGAGCAGTTCTTC. It specifies CASSRGGNNEQFF.

This chain's CDR3 is CASSYRAAYNEQFF. The CDR3 DNA reads as TGCGCCAGCAGCTACCGGGCAGCCTACAATGAGCAGTTCTTC. This rearrangement joins TRBV5-1 to TRBJ2-1; unclear D gene. The CDR3 is 14 residues long. The V gene's germline CDR1 is SGHRS and CDR2 YFSETQ. Trimming removed 3 bases at V and 2 bases at J, with 9 bases between.

V usage is TRBV20-1 and J usage is TRBJ2-5, with no clear D. Per the germline V gene, CDR1 is DFQATT and CDR2 is SNEGSKA (reference sequence). This CDR3 spans 13 amino acids. V lost 2 bases and J 1 base, leaving 8 bases between the germline ends. This chain's CDR3 is CSARRSFQETQYF. The DNA of the CDR3 is TGCAGTGCTAGACGGAGCTTCCAAGAGACCCAGTACTTC.

The CDR3 DNA reads as TGTGCCAGCAGCCAAGAGAGGGTAACCTACACCTTC. This codes for CASSQERVTYTF. The rearrangement joins TRBV3-1 to TRBJ1-2; D is ambiguous. Trimming removed 0 bases from V and 10 bases from J, with 9 bases in between. Per the germline V gene, CDR1 is LGHDT and CDR2 is YNNKEL (reference sequence). The CDR3 loop spans 12 amino acids.

The J gene is TRBJ2-5, the V gene TRBV7-2; either TRBD1 or TRBD2 may supply D (5 bases each). The CDR3 loop spans 17 amino acids. V lost 5 bases and J 2 bases, leaving 21 bases between the germline ends. The germline V gene encodes CDR1 SGHTA and CDR2 FQGNSA. The CDR3: CASSPRARRGGQETQYF. In nucleotides, the CDR3 is TGTGCCAGCAGCCCAAGGGCAAGAAGGGGCGGGCAAGAGACCCAGTACTTC.

Only a few counts were recorded for this clonotype. CDR3 in amino acids: CASSLRHVGGYTF. Here the CDR3 DNA reads TGTGCCAGCAGCTTACGGCACGTCGGCGGCTACACCTTC. The rearrangement joins TRBV7-9 to TRBJ1-2, with D uncertain. The CDR3 covers 13 residues. CDR1 and CDR2 from the germline V gene are SEHNR and FQNEAQ (reference sequence). Trimming removed 2 bases at V and 8 bases at J, with 12 bases between.

This clonotype was counted at least ten times. V gene TRBV10-2 combines with J gene TRBJ2-1; D is unresolved. Germline V CDR1 and CDR2: WSHSY, SAAADI. The V gene lost 3 bases and the J gene lost 2 bases, with 17 bases spanning the gap. The CDR3 covers 17 residues. The CDR3 coding sequence is TGCGCCAGCAGTGAAAGTCGAACTGGACCTACCTACAATGAGCAGTTCTTC. Encoded protein: CASSESRTGPTYNEQFF.

This clonotype was detected ten times or more. The rearrangement uses TRBV12-3 or TRBV12-4 and TRBJ1-4, with a possible D match to TRBD1 (6 bases). The CDR3 covers 15 residues. V was cut by 2 bases and J by 4 bases, with 11 bases left in between. In DNA form, the CDR3 reads TGTGCCAGCAGTTTAAGGGGAGGGGGTAATGAAAAACTGTTTTTT. It translates to CASSLRGGGNEKLFF.